A selection of T cell receptor beta chains follows, all from one sample in a study of T-cell reconstitution after alpha-beta-depleted transplantation in children. TCRdb re-derived calls from the PCR reads in MiXCR, one entry per CDR3 protein. Here the sample spans 530,000 or so distinct CDR3 sequences, approximately 30% being singletons. Here the sequenced sample was PBMCs, taken before TCRalphabeta/CD19-depleted stem cell transplant. Receptors originate from a boy under two years old with Wiskott-Aldrich syndrome, due to receive a stem cell transplant. The CDR3 runs from the conserved cysteine through the conserved F or W. The D gene is left open where the match is weak. The size entry is marked missing in some rows and otherwise reads once, few, many or a size class.

D	J	V	size	length	CDR3	DNA
-	TRBJ1-1	TRBV20-1	-	11	CSADFPPEAFF	TGCAGTGCCGACTTCCCTCCTGAAGCTTTCTTT
-	TRBJ1-2	TRBV19	-	15	CASSTLSAGRHGYTF	TGTGCCAGCTCAACACTTTCCGCCGGGCGCCATGGCTACACCTTC
TRBD1	TRBJ2-7	TRBV5-1	-	14	CASSFTGAPYEQYF	TGCGCCAGCAGCTTCACAGGGGCTCCGTACGAGCAGTACTTC
TRBD2	TRBJ2-1	TRBV5-5	few	14	CASRSGLVVHEQFF	TGTGCCAGCAGATCGGGACTAGTGGTCCATGAGCAGTTCTTC
-	TRBJ2-7	TRBV5-1	-	14	CASSLWRGLDEQYF	TGCGCCAGCAGCTTGTGGAGGGGACTCGACGAGCAGTACTTC
TRBD1	TRBJ2-4	TRBV5-1	few	18	CASSYDRDSLLGKNIQYF	TGCGCCAGCAGCTACGACCGGGACAGCCTACTGGGCAAAAACATTCAGTACTTC
-	TRBJ2-7	TRBV27	few	14	CASSLNPDGYEQYF	TGTGCCAGCAGTTTAAACCCCGACGGGTACGAGCAGTACTTC
-	TRBJ2-7	TRBV12-3/TRBV12-4	-	13	CASSPQTQGEQYF	TGTGCCAGCAGCCCCCAAACCCAGGGGGAGCAGTACTTC
-	TRBJ2-1	TRBV11-2	once	15	CASSLRTGFNNEQFF	TGTGCCAGCAGCTTACGTACAGGTTTCAACAATGAGCAGTTCTTC
-	TRBJ1-3	TRBV20-1	-	12	CSANRPGNTIYF	TGCAGTGCCAACAGGCCTGGAAACACCATATATTTT
-	TRBJ1-4	TRBV20-1	-	13	CSARGGTGEKLFF	TGCAGTGCTAGAGGGGGTACAGGTGAAAAACTGTTTTTT
-	TRBJ2-5	TRBV18	-	16	CASSQDPGAKLGTQYF	TGTGCCAGCTCACAGGATCCGGGGGCGAAATTGGGGACCCAGTACTTC
TRBD2	TRBJ2-3	TRBV7-3	-	20	CASSSRGRLAGVGGTDTQYF	TGTGCCAGCAGCTCTCGGGGGAGACTAGCGGGAGTTGGGGGCACAGATACGCAGTATTTT
-	TRBJ2-3	TRBV27	-	13	CASSPSYTDTQYF	TGTGCCAGCAGTCCGTCCTACACAGATACGCAGTATTTT
-	TRBJ1-1	TRBV28	few	13	CASSPVRNTEAFF	TGTGCCAGCAGTCCCGTCCGGAACACTGAAGCTTTCTTT
-	TRBJ2-1	TRBV5-1	-	15	CASSYGRLSGNEQFF	TGCGCCAGCAGCTACGGGAGACTTTCGGGCAATGAGCAGTTCTTC
-	TRBJ2-1	TRBV5-6	few	17	CASSPGGPHYFYNEQFF	TGTGCCAGCAGCCCTGGGGGACCCCATTATTTTTACAATGAGCAGTTCTTC
TRBD1	TRBJ2-1	TRBV6-2/TRBV6-3	few	15	CASTKGQGALNEQFF	TGTGCCAGCACAAAGGGACAGGGGGCGTTGAATGAGCAGTTCTTC
TRBD2	TRBJ2-1	TRBV2	-	14	CASNERENYNEQFF	TGTGCCAGCAATGAGCGGGAAAACTACAATGAGCAGTTCTTC
TRBD2	TRBJ2-1	TRBV20-1	-	14	CSARKAGVRNEQFF	TGCAGTGCTAGAAAGGCGGGAGTGCGTAATGAGCAGTTCTTC
-	TRBJ2-5	TRBV15	-	13	CATSRDFRLSLYF	TGTGCCACCAGCAGAGATTTCAGGCTCAGCTTGTACTTC
-	TRBJ2-5	TRBV6-1	-	13	CASTTGPQETQYF	TGTGCCAGTACTACGGGACCCCAAGAGACCCAGTACTTC
-	TRBJ1-6	TRBV20-1	-	13	CSAREDSHSPLHF	TGCAGTGCTAGAGAAGACAGCCATTCACCCCTCCACTTT
-	TRBJ2-2	TRBV12-3/TRBV12-4	-	14	CASRDRPNTGELFF	TGTGCCAGCAGAGACAGGCCCAACACCGGGGAGCTGTTTTTT
TRBD2	TRBJ2-7	TRBV20-1	once	14	CSAEKRGSSYEQYF	TGCAGTGCGGAAAAGCGGGGCAGCTCCTACGAGCAGTACTTC
-	TRBJ1-1	TRBV12-3/TRBV12-4	few	13	CATRDRSDTEAFF	TGTGCCACAAGGGACCGCAGCGACACTGAAGCTTTCTTT
-	TRBJ1-2	TRBV2	-	16	CASSPGALVKYYGYTF	TGTGCCAGCAGCCCCGGGGCTTTGGTGAAATACTATGGCTACACCTTC
TRBD2	TRBJ2-1	TRBV20-1	-	14	CSARSLAGDNEQFF	TGCAGTGCTAGAAGTCTAGCGGGAGACAATGAGCAGTTCTTC
TRBD2	TRBJ2-1	TRBV5-6	few	17	CASSLGYWREAGNEQFF	TGTGCCAGCAGCTTAGGGTACTGGCGGGAGGCCGGGAATGAGCAGTTCTTC
TRBD2	TRBJ2-1	TRBV20-1	-	15	CSARDIGSGIHEQFF	TGCAGTGCTAGAGATATCGGTAGCGGGATACATGAGCAGTTCTTC
-	TRBJ1-1	TRBV5-1	-	15	CASSPLGGMNTEAFF	TGCGCCAGCAGCCCCCTAGGGGGGATGAACACTGAAGCTTTCTTT
-	TRBJ2-1	TRBV20-1	-	13	CSADNLEEDEQFF	TGCAGTGCCGATAATCTGGAGGAGGATGAGCAGTTCTTC
-	TRBJ2-7	TRBV29-1	-	13	CSVVGTTPNEQYF	TGCAGCGTTGTTGGAACAACTCCGAACGAGCAGTACTTC